These T cell receptor beta chains were read from a single sample in a study of blood T cells in healthy people across ages. TCRdb called the 5' RACE reads again in MiXCR, with one record for every CDR3 protein. The sample has 600,000 to 900,000 distinct CDR3 sequences; 20% to 30% are singletons. A further study also used this sample, focusing on T cells of mothers and their children.

Material: blood. These receptors were collected from a boy younger than 18 in good health. CDR3s include the opening cysteine and the closing phenylalanine or tryptophan. D genes are given only for firm matches. Where a row states a size, it is once, few, many or the class of an expanded clone; other rows omit it.

>TRBJ1-4|TRBD1|NA|TRBV12-3/TRBV12-4
CASSLSAGGLTNEKLFF
TGTGCCAGCAGTTTATCTGCAGGGGGCCTGACTAATGAAAAACTGTTTTTT
>TRBJ1-2|NA|few|TRBV5-1
CASSLGQSFGYTF
TGCGCCAGCAGCTTGGGACAGTCCTTTGGCTACACCTTC
>TRBJ2-6|NA|few|TRBV11-2
CASSFSRPQGANVLTF
TGTGCCAGCAGCTTCTCCAGGCCCCAAGGGGCCAACGTCCTGACTTTC
>TRBJ2-5|NA|few|TRBV20-1
CSAGGAQGTQYF
TGCAGTGCCGGAGGGGCCCAGGGGACCCAGTACTTC
>TRBJ2-2|NA|NA|TRBV6-5
CASSYSSSGIAGELFF
TGTGCCAGCAGTTACTCGAGTTCAGGGATCGCCGGGGAGCTGTTTTTT
>TRBJ2-7|NA|few|TRBV10-2
CASSEDYEQYF
TGCGCCAGCAGCGAGGACTACGAGCAGTACTTC
>TRBJ2-1|NA|NA|TRBV20-1
CSASRRSFLSYNEQFF
TGCAGTGCTAGTCGTCGGTCCTTTCTATCCTACAATGAGCAGTTCTTC
>TRBJ2-5|NA|NA|TRBV15
CATSRDALQGTQYF
TGTGCCACCAGCAGAGATGCCCTCCAAGGGACCCAGTACTTC
>TRBJ2-7|TRBD1|few|TRBV28
CASRDRGSGYEQYF
TGTGCCAGCAGAGACAGGGGGTCGGGCTACGAGCAGTACTTC
>TRBJ2-1|TRBD1|NA|TRBV27
CASNDRVGNEQFF
TGTGCCAGCAATGACAGGGTTGGCAATGAGCAGTTCTTC
>TRBJ1-2|TRBD1|NA|TRBV27
CASSPTGGGYYGYTF
TGTGCCAGCAGCCCCACAGGGGGCGGGTACTATGGCTACACCTTC
>TRBJ2-1|NA|NA|TRBV11-3
CASSLGWRTTLRNEQFF
TGTGCCAGCAGCTTAGGTTGGCGGACTACCTTAAGGAATGAGCAGTTCTTC
>TRBJ2-1|NA|NA|TRBV12-3/TRBV12-4
CASSSGTHLGSEQFF
TGTGCCAGCAGCTCCGGGACCCACCTTGGATCTGAGCAGTTCTTC